This T cell receptor beta chain was recovered during a study of blood T cell repertoires in COVID-19. Whole-study context: There were acute and convalescent COVID-19 samples, and they came from the United States, Italy and Spain. In each case, the material was cDNA or gDNA derived from T cells, B-cell-depleted T cells, or PBMCs.

Original analysis: Nucleated cell counts were estimated from reference gene primer amplification. The data were produced by immunoSEQ multiplex PCR, yet TCRdb's version contains in-frame clones alone and is incomplete. The DNA gave D and trimming, while V, J and clone size come from that table. The sample carries tens of thousands of clones, about 87% recorded once. Looked up from germline, CDR1 is SGHAT and CDR2 is FQDESV (reference sequence). The length of the CDR3 is 15 residues. J lost 7 bases, V lost 2 bases, and 5 bases had no gene match. Sequencing was carried out using peripheral blood. This TCR was sampled from a man older than 75 with acute or convalescent COVID-19. The chain combines TRBV11-1 with TRBJ1-6, with 7 bases that match TRBD1. Here the CDR3 DNA reads TGTGCCAGCAGCTTAATCACAGGGGCGAATTCACCCCTCCACTTT. Amino acid sequence: CASSLITGANSPLHF.